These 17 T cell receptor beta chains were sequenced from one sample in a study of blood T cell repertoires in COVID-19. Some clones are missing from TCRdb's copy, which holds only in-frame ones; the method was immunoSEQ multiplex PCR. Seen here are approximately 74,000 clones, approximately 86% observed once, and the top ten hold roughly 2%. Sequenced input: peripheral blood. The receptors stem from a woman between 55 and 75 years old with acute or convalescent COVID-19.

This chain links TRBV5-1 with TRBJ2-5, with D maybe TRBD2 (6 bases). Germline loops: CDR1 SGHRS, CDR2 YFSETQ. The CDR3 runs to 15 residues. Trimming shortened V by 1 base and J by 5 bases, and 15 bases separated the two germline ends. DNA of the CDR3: TGCGCCAGCAGCTTGTCTCTGGCGGGACGGGAGACCCAGTACTTC. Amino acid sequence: CASSLSLAGRETQYF.

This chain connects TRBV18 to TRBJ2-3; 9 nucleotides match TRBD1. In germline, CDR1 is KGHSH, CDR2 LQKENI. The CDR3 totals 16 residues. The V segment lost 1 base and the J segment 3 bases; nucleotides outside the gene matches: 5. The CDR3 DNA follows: TGTGCCAGCTCACCACGGGACAGGGTAAATACAGATACGCAGTATTTT. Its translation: CASSPRDRVNTDTQYF.

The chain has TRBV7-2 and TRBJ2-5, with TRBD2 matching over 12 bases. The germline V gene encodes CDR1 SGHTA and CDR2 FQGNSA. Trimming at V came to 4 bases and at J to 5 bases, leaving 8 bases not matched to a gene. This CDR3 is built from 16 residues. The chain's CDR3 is CASSWPSGGVKETQYF. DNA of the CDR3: TGTGCCAGCAGCTGGCCTAGCGGGGGGGTGAAGGAGACCCAGTACTTC.

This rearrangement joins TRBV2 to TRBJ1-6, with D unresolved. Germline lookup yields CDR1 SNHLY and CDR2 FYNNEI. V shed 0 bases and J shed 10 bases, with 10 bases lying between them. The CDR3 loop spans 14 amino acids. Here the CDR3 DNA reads TGTGCCAGCAGTGAAGCGCGGGCGGGATCACCCCTCCACTTT. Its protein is CASSEARAGSPLHF.

Here the CDR3 reads CSVETREQFF. The CDR3 region has the DNA TGCAGCGTTGAAACTCGGGAGCAGTTCTTC. The chain carries TRBV29-1 and TRBJ2-1; D gene unclear. The CDR3 length is 10 residues. CDR1 SQVTM and CDR2 ANQGSEA come from the germline V gene. The V and J ends lost 2 bases and 10 bases respectively, with 6 bases between them.

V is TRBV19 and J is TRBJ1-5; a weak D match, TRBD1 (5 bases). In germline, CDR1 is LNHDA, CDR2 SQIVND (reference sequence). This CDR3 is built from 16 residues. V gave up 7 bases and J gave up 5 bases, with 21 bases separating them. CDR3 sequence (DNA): TGTGCCAGTAAGCCGTATGGACAAGCGTCGGATCAGCCCCAGCATTTT. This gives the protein CASKPYGQASDQPQHF. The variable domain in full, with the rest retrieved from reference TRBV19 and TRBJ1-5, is DGGITQSPKYLFRKEGQNVTLSCEQNLNHDAMYWYRQDPGQGLRLIYYSQIVNDFQKGDIAEGYSVSREKKESFPLTVTSAQKNPTAFYLCASKPYGQASDQPQHFGDGTRLSIL.

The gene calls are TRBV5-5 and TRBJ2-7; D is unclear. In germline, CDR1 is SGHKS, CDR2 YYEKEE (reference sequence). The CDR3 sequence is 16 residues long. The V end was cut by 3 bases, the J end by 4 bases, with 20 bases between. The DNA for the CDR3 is TGTGCCAGCAGCTGGAGTGCCGGCCAGCCCACGTACGAGCAGTACTTC. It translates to CASSWSAGQPTYEQYF.

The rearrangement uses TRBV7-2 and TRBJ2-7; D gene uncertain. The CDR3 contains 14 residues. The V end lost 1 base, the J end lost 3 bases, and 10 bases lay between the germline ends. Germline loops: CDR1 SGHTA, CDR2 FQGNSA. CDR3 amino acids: CASSLVADGYEQYF. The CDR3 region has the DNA TGTGCCAGCAGCTTAGTAGCCGATGGCTACGAGCAGTACTTC.

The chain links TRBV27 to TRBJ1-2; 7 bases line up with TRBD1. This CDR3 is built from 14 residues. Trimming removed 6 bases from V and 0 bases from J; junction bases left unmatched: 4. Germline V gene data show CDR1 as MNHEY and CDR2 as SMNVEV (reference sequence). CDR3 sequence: CASSRQGTNYGYTF. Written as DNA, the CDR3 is TGTGCCAGCAGCCGACAGGGAACTAACTATGGCTACACCTTC.

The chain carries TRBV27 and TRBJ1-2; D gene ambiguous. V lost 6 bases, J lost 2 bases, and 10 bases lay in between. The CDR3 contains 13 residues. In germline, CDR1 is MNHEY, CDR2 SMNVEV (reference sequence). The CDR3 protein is CASRPAGNYGYTF. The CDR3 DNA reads TGTGCCAGCAGACCAGCGGGCAACTATGGCTACACCTTC.

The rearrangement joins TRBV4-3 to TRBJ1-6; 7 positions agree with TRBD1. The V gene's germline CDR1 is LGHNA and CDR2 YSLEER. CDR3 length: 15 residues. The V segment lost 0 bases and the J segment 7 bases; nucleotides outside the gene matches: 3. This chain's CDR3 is CASSQELGQNSPLHF. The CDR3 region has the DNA TGCGCCAGCAGCCAAGAATTGGGACAGAATTCACCCCTCCACTTT.

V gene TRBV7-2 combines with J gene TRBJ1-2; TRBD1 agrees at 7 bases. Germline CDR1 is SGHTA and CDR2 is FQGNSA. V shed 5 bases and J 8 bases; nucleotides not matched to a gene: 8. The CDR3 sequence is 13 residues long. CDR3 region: CASSPRQGEGYTF. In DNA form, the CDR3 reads TGTGCCAGCAGCCCCCGGCAGGGGGAAGGCTACACCTTC.

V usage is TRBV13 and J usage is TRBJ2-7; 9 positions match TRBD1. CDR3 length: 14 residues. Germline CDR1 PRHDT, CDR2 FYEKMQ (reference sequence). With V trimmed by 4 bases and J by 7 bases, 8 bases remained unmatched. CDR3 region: CASSSGTGTGEQYF. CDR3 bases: TGTGCCAGCAGCTCGGGGACAGGGACGGGGGAGCAGTACTTC.

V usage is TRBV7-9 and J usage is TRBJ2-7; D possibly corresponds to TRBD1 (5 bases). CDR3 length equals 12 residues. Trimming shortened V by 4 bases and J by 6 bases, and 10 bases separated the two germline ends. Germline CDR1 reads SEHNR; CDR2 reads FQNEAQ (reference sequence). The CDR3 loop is CASSSGHGEQYF. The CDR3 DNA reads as TGTGCCAGCAGCTCAGGACACGGCGAGCAGTACTTC.

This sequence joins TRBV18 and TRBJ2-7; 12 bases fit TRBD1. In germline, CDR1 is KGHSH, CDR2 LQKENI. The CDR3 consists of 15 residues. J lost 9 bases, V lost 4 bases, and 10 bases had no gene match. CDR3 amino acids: CASSLPGQGAFGQYF. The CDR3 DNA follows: TGTGCCAGCTCACTACCGGGACAGGGGGCGTTCGGGCAGTACTTC.

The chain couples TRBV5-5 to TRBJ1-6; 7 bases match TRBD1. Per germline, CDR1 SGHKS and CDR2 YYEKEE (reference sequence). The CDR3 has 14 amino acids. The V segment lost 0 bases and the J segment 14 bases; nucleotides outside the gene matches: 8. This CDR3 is CASSLAGTGESLHF. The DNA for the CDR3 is TGTGCCAGCAGCTTGGCAGGCACAGGGGAGTCCCTCCACTTT.

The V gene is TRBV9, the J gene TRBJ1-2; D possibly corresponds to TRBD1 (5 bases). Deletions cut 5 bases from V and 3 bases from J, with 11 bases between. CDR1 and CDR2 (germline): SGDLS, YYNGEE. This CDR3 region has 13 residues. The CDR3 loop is CASRPDSHYGYTF. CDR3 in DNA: TGTGCCAGCAGACCCGACAGCCACTATGGCTACACCTTC.